This TCR beta chain derives from a study of shared clonotypes between healthy human individuals. Regarding the study as a whole: Among the subsets, naive ones generally showed larger estimated richness than memory ones.

With respect to this clone: Its target is not known.

The method was immunoSEQ multiplex PCR; TCRdb's version includes in-frame clones alone and lacks a portion of them. Among millions of clones listed, over 85% were seen once. Germline values: CDR1 PRHDT, CDR2 FYEKMQ (reference sequence). The CDR3 runs 14 residues. With 2 bases clipped from V and 4 bases from J, the junction kept 3 bases outside the gene matches. The chain employs TRBV13 and TRBJ1-1, with 8 bases fitting TRBD1. Sequenced input: naive CD4+ T cells from PBMCs. Subset described: CD45RA+ positively selected. The clonotype was recovered from a man younger than 35 in good health. Some clones in this sample may be carry-over from other donors' samples. CDR3 bases: TGTGCCAGCAGCTTACAGGGGGCGGGCACTGAAGCTTTCTTT. Protein product: CASSLQGAGTEAFF.